A single sample is the source of the 15 T cell receptor beta chains below, sequenced in a study of T cell changes during pregnancy in multiple sclerosis. TCRdb's table, derived via immunoSEQ multiplex PCR, lists solely in-frame clones and lacks some. The sample holds around 66,000 clones, 91% seen once. The starting material was peripheral blood, obtained after pregnancy. These receptors were taken from a female donor in good health, enrolled as a control in a pregnancy study.

The V call is TRBV11-3, the J call TRBJ2-1; D gene ambiguous. The CDR3 consists of 15 residues. V lost 3 bases to trimming and J lost 0 bases, with 9 bases between them. Looked up from germline, CDR1 is SGHNT and CDR2 is YENEEA. In nucleotides, the CDR3 is TGTGCCAGCAGCTTCGGTAGGAGCTCCTACAATGAGCAGTTCTTC. This encodes CASSFGRSSYNEQFF.

As DNA, the CDR3 is TGTGCTAGTGGTTACGACAGTAACTATGGCTACACCTTC. It is translated as CASGYDSNYGYTF. This rearrangement joins TRBV12-5 to TRBJ1-2, with a weak D call TRBD1 (5 bases). There are 13 residues in the CDR3. The germline gives CDR1 LGHNT, CDR2 FRNRAP. Trimming pared 4 bases from V and 1 base from J, leaving 7 bases between.

The chain couples TRBV5-4 to TRBJ1-3; no clear D. Trimming removed 2 bases at V and 4 bases at J, with 7 bases between. CDR1 SGHNT and CDR2 YYREEE come from the germline V gene (reference sequence). The CDR3 totals 13 residues. In nucleotides, the CDR3 is TGTGCCAGCAGCTTTAGCAACGGAAACACCATATATTTT. It codes for CASSFSNGNTIYF.

This chain connects TRBV30 to TRBJ1-4; 7 nucleotides line up with TRBD1. V dropped 5 bases and J dropped 5; count of bases not matched to a gene: 5. CDR3 length: 13 residues. In germline, CDR1 is GTSNPN, CDR2 SVGIG (reference sequence). In DNA, the CDR3 is TGTGCCTGGGCTACACAGGGGAATGAAAAACTGTTTTTT. Protein: CAWATQGNEKLFF.

The chain couples TRBV9 to TRBJ1-3; possible D gene TRBD1, 6 bases. The V end was cut by 3 bases, the J end by 3 bases, with 16 bases between. Germline V CDR1 and CDR2: SGDLS, YYNGEE. The CDR3 has 16 amino acids. The CDR3 sequence is CASSASLGAGGNTIYF. CDR3 DNA: TGTGCCAGCAGCGCATCCTTGGGGGCAGGTGGAAACACCATATATTTT.

The chain has TRBV5-4 and TRBJ1-1, with TRBD1 identical over 10 bases. This CDR3 has 15 residues. Germline CDR1 and CDR2: SGHNT and YYREEE (reference sequence). V lost 4 bases, J lost 8 bases, and 11 bases stayed unmatched. The CDR3 sequence is CASSPPRTDRGEAFF. The DNA for the CDR3 is TGTGCCAGCAGCCCTCCACGGACGGACAGGGGGGAAGCTTTCTTT.

The chain employs TRBV11-3 and TRBJ2-2; D gene ambiguous. Trimming pared 1 base from V and 5 bases from J, leaving 5 bases between. This CDR3 spans 13 amino acids. Per the germline V gene, CDR1 is SGHNT and CDR2 is YENEEA. DNA for the CDR3: TGTGCCAGCAGCTTAGCTGCGACCGGGGAGCTGTTTTTT. Protein sequence: CASSLAATGELFF.

CDR3 nucleotide sequence: TGTGCCAGCAGCTCGGGACAGACGATGTACCAAGAGACCCAGTACTTC. The encoded protein is CASSSGQTMYQETQYF. The V call is TRBV7-2, the J call TRBJ2-5, with 7 bases that match TRBD1. V gave up 4 bases and J gave up 0 bases; unmatched junction bases: 8. Germline CDR1 SGHTA, CDR2 FQGNSA. This CDR3 spans 16 amino acids.

This clone was detected only a few times. The V call is TRBV7-2, the J call TRBJ1-5; D gene uncertain. V dropped 0 bases and J dropped 1 base, with 10 bases sitting between them. This CDR3 is 16 amino acids long. Germline V lookup: CDR1 SGHTA, CDR2 FQGNSA. CDR3 bases: TGTGCCAGCAGCTTAGCGGCGGGATCGAGCAATCAGCCCCAGCATTTT. It specifies CASSLAAGSSNQPQHF.

The gene calls are TRBV19 and TRBJ1-5, with 12 bases fitting TRBD1. This CDR3 spans 18 amino acids. Germline CDR1 LNHDA, CDR2 SQIVND (reference sequence). Germline trimming cut 4 bases from V and 5 bases from J; bases unmatched to any gene: 12. The CDR3 bases are TGTGCCAGTAGTAAAGCCGGGACAGGGGGCTATTTACATCAGCCCCAGCATTTT. This encodes CASSKAGTGGYLHQPQHF.

J is TRBJ1-1 and V is TRBV27; TRBD1 matches 8 bases. V shed 5 bases and J 4 bases; nucleotides not matched to a gene: 15. CDR1 and CDR2 from the germline V gene are MNHEY and SMNVEV (reference sequence). The CDR3 has 17 amino acids. The CDR3 DNA reads as TGTGCCAGCAGTCAAATACGGACAGGGTGGCAGGGCACTGAAGCTTTCTTT. It translates to CASSQIRTGWQGTEAFF.

This chain joins TRBV7-9 and TRBJ1-1; D gene uncertain. Trimming left V 3 bases short and J 1 base short, with 6 bases between. This CDR3 is 13 amino acids long. CDR1 and CDR2 from the germline V gene are SEHNR and FQNEAQ (reference sequence). CDR3 residues: CASSFTGNTEAFF. CDR3 nucleotide sequence: TGTGCCAGCAGCTTTACGGGGAACACTGAAGCTTTCTTT.

In the case of this clone: One end of the junction varies from germline; a read error may be responsible. The chain uses TRBV7-3 and TRBJ2-1, with D possibly TRBD2 on 5 matching bases. Germline V lookup: CDR1 SGHTA, CDR2 FQGTGA. CDR3 size: 13 residues. CDR3 nucleotide sequence: TGTGCCAGCAGCTTATCTCCTACATCTTCGGGGATCTTC. It is translated as CASSLSPTSSGIF. Full variable domain (missing parts from reference TRBV7-3 and TRBJ2-1): GAGVSQTPSNKVTEKGKYVELRCDPISGHTALYWYRQSLGQGPEFLIYFQGTGAADDSGLPNDRFFAVRPEGSVSTLKIQRTERGDSAVYLCASSLSPTSSGIFGPGTRLTVL.

The J gene is TRBJ1-2, the V gene TRBV29-1; D gene unclear. Between the trimmed V and J ends, which lost 6 bases and 8 bases, there was a span of 13 bases. The CDR3 runs to 11 residues. Germline V gives CDR1 SQVTM, CDR2 ANQGSEA. The DNA for the CDR3 is TGCAGCGTGGAGGGTAGGGAAGGCTACACCTTC. Protein product: CSVEGREGYTF.

CDR3 protein: CASSGETTLNQPQHF. In nucleotides, the CDR3 is TGTGCCAGCAGTGGGGAGACAACCCTCAATCAGCCCCAGCATTTT. The chain links TRBV2 to TRBJ1-5; D gene unclear. This CDR3 has 15 residues. Germline assignment: CDR1 SNHLY and CDR2 FYNNEI. Trimming stripped 4 bases from V and 3 bases from J, with 13 bases between.